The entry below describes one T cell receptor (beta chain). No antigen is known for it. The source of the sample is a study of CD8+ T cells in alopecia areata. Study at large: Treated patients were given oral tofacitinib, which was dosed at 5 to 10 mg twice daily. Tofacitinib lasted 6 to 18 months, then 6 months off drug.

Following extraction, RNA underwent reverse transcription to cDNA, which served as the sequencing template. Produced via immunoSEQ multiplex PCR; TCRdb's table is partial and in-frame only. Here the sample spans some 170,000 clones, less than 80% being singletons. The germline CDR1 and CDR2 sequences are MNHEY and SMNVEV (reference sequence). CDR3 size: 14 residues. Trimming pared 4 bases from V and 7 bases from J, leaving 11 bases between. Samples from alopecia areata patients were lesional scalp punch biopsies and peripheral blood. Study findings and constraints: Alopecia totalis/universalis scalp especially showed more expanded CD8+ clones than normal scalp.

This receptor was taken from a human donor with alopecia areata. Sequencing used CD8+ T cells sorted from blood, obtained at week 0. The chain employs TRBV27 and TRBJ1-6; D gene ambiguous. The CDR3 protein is CASSSDTGNSPLHF. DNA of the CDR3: TGTGCCAGCAGTTCCGATACGGGGAATTCACCCCTCCACTTT.